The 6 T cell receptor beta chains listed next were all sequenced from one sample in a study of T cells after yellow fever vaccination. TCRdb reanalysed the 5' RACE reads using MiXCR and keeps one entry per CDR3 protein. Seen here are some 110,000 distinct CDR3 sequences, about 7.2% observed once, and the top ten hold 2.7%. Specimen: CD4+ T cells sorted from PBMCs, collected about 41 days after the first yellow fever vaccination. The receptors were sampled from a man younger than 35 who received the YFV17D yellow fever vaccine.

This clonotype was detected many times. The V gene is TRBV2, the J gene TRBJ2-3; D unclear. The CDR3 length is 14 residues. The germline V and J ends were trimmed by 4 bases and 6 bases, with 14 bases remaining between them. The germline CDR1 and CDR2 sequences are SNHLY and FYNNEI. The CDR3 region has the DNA TGTGCCAGCAGTGGGGTGGTAGGGATGGATACGCAGTATTTT. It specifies CASSGVVGMDTQYF.

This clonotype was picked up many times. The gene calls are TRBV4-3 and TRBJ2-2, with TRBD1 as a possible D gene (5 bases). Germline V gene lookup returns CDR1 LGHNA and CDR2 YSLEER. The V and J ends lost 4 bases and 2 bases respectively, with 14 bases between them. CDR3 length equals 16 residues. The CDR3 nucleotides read TGCGCCAGCAGCCTCCATCGGCAGGGTAACACCGGGGAGCTGTTTTTT. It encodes CASSLHRQGNTGELFF.

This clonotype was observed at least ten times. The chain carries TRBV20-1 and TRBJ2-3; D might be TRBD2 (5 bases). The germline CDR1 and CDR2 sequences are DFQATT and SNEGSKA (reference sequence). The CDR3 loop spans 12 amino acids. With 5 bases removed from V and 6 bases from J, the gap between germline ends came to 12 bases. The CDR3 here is CSAGRLADTQYF. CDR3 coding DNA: TGCAGTGCTGGTCGTTTAGCGGATACGCAGTATTTT.

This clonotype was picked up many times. In DNA, the CDR3 is TGCGCCAGCAGCCCCCAGGGGACCGGTCAGCCCCAGCATTTT. Amino acid sequence: CASSPQGTGQPQHF. V gene TRBV5-1 combines with J gene TRBJ1-5; D perhaps matches TRBD1 (6 bases). The CDR3 extends over 14 amino acids. Germline CDR1 reads SGHRS; CDR2 reads YFSETQ. V dropped 4 bases and J dropped 6 bases, with 14 bases sitting between them.

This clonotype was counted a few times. The CDR3 coding sequence is TGTGCCAGCTCCCCAGCGAACAAAGCGGATTCACCCCTCCACTTT. This encodes CASSPANKADSPLHF. The rearrangement joins TRBV18 to TRBJ1-6; unclear D gene. Germline CDR1 is KGHSH and CDR2 is LQKENI. Deletions cut 6 bases from V and 8 bases from J, with 17 bases between. This CDR3 contains 15 residues.

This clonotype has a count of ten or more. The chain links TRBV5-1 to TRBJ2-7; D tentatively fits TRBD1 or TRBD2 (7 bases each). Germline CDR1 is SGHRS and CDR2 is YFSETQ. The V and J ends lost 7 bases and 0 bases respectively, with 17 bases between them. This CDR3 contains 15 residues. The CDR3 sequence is CASQAGGGYSYEQYF. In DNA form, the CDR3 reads TGCGCCAGCCAAGCAGGGGGGGGCTACTCCTACGAGCAGTACTTC.